A selection of T cell receptor beta chains follows, all from one sample in a study of blood T cell repertoires in COVID-19. TCRdb's table, derived via immunoSEQ multiplex PCR, lists solely in-frame clones and lacks some. The sample has hundreds of thousands of clones, approximately 88% seen once. The sequenced sample consisted of PBMCs or T cells enriched from blood (not recorded which). All receptors come from a woman younger than 30 who had recovered from COVID-19. Each CDR3 is given with its conserved first and last residue. A D gene is named only where the DNA matches it firmly. Not every row has a clone size; where given, it reads once, few, many or a size class.

TRBJ2-7 | . | TRBV28 | . | CAVGGEQYF | TGTGCCGTAGGGGGCGAGCAGTACTTC
TRBJ1-1 | . | TRBV9 | once | CASSGYRRESTEAFF | TGTGCCAGCAGCGGGTACAGGAGGGAGAGCACTGAAGCTTTCTTT
TRBJ1-2 | . | TRBV7-3 | few | CASSLSGDYGYTF | TGTGCCAGCAGCTTAAGCGGAGACTATGGCTACACCTTC
TRBJ1-1 | . | TRBV4-3 | . | CASSQGGHLNTEAFF | TGCGCCAGCAGCCAAGGCGGGCATTTGAACACTGAAGCTTTCTTT
TRBJ1-4 | TRBD1 | TRBV28 | . | CASSPTGVRANEKLFF | TGTGCCAGCAGCCCGACAGGGGTGAGGGCTAATGAAAAACTGTTTTTT
TRBJ1-6 | . | TRBV6-5 | . | CASNRGGHRNSPLHF | TGTGCCAGCAACCGGGGGGGACACCGAAATTCACCCCTCCACTTT
TRBJ1-5 | TRBD1 | TRBV19 | . | CASSPRDRENQPQHF | TGTGCCAGTAGTCCCCGGGACAGGGAAAATCAGCCCCAGCATTTT
TRBJ1-2 | TRBD1 | TRBV5-1 | . | CASSSRPNGQGAAFGYTF | TGCGCCAGCAGTTCAAGACCCAATGGACAGGGGGCGGCATTCGGCTACACCTTC
TRBJ2-7 | . | TRBV11-2 | . | CASSSSYEQYF | TGTGCCAGCAGCTCTTCCTACGAGCAGTACTTC
TRBJ2-7 | TRBD2 | TRBV6-2/TRBV6-3 | . | CASSSGLAGDPYEQYF | TGTGCCAGCAGTTCTGGACTAGCGGGGGACCCCTACGAGCAGTACTTC
TRBJ1-1 | TRBD1 | TRBV10-3 | . | CAIRGQASNTEAFF | TGTGCCATCAGGGGACAGGCAAGTAACACTGAAGCTTTCTTT
TRBJ2-1 | . | TRBV5-5 | many | CASSLAGNEQFF | TGTGCCAGCAGCTTGGCGGGGAATGAGCAGTTCTTC
TRBJ2-3 | TRBD1 | TRBV5-1 | once | CASSLDRGLRTDTQYF | TGCGCCAGCAGCCTGGACAGGGGGCTTCGCACAGATACGCAGTATTTT
TRBJ1-5 | TRBD1 | TRBV28 | . | CASSYYRGYSNQPQHF | TGTGCCAGCAGCTACTACAGGGGATATAGCAATCAGCCCCAGCATTTT
TRBJ2-7 | TRBD1 | TRBV6-5 | . | CASGTGYEQYF | TGTGCCAGTGGGACAGGCTACGAGCAGTACTTC
TRBJ1-2 | TRBD1 | TRBV13 | . | CASSNTPGTGGVNYGYTF | TGTGCCAGCAGCAACACTCCCGGGACAGGGGGCGTTAACTATGGCTACACCTTC
TRBJ1-3 | TRBD1 | TRBV19 | . | CASQGARDTIYF | TGTGCCTCACAGGGGGCGCGTGACACCATATATTTT
TRBJ2-2 | . | TRBV6-5 | . | CASSRMGAGELFF | TGTGCCAGCAGCCGTATGGGAGCCGGGGAGCTGTTTTTT
TRBJ1-3 | TRBD1 | TRBV18 | . | CASSPLWITGQFYSDSGNTIYF | TGTGCCAGCTCACCACTCTGGATCACGGGACAGTTCTACAGCGATTCTGGAAACACCATATATTTT
TRBJ1-5 | TRBD1 | TRBV28 | . | CASRPQGVYQPQHF | TGTGCCAGCAGACCACAGGGGGTCTATCAGCCCCAGCATTTT
TRBJ2-7 | TRBD1 | TRBV19 | once | CASSEPGQSSYEQYF | TGTGCCAGTAGTGAGCCGGGACAGAGCTCCTACGAGCAGTACTTC
TRBJ1-1 | . | TRBV4-2 | once | CASSQAQVRGFDTEAFF | TGTGCCAGCAGCCAAGCCCAAGTCCGGGGGTTTGACACTGAAGCTTTCTTT
TRBJ1-2 | TRBD1 | TRBV10-2 | many | CASRPGTGGSINYGYTF | TGCGCCAGCAGACCCGGGACAGGTGGATCCATCAACTATGGCTACACCTTC
TRBJ2-3 | TRBD2 | TRBV11-2 | . | CASSRTGLAGDTDTQYF | TGTGCCAGCAGCCGCACGGGACTAGCGGGGGATACAGATACGCAGTATTTT
TRBJ2-3 | . | TRBV19 | . | CASRGGSSPSTDTQYF | TGTGCCAGCCGGGGAGGTTCGTCTCCGAGCACAGATACGCAGTATTTT
TRBJ1-5 | TRBD1 | TRBV4-1 | . | CASSQDAGQGRQPQHF | TGCGCCAGCAGCCAAGATGCGGGACAGGGACGACAGCCCCAGCATTTT
TRBJ1-1 | . | TRBV27 | . | CASSLDFTGLNTEAFF | TGTGCCAGCAGTCTCGACTTCACAGGGCTGAACACTGAAGCTTTCTTT
TRBJ2-3 | TRBD2 | TRBV7-3 | . | CASSAIGAGDTDTQYF | TGTGCCAGCAGCGCCATTGGCGCGGGGGACACAGATACGCAGTATTTT
TRBJ2-7 | TRBD2 | TRBV19 | . | CASSMRSVYVPSGSSIYEQYF | TGTGCCAGTAGTATGCGTAGCGTTTATGTCCCTAGCGGATCGTCTATCTACGAGCAGTACTTC
TRBJ2-7 | TRBD1 | TRBV4-2 | . | CASSPGTGGYEQYF | TGTGCCAGCAGCCCTGGGACAGGGGGTTACGAGCAGTACTTC
TRBJ2-7 | TRBD2 | TRBV10-3 | . | CAISEVTSGGPLVYEQYF | TGTGCCATCAGTGAGGTGACTAGCGGGGGGCCATTGGTGTACGAGCAGTACTTC
TRBJ1-2 | . | TRBV10-3 | . | CAISVEAANYGYTF | TGTGCCATCAGTGTGGAGGCAGCTAACTATGGCTACACCTTC
TRBJ2-3 | . | TRBV9 | . | CASSAEGGDTQYF | TGTGCCAGCAGCGCCGAGGGAGGAGATACGCAGTATTTT
TRBJ2-1 | TRBD2 | TRBV7-2 | few | CASSLGAGGNNEQFF | TGTGCCAGCAGCTTAGGCGCGGGAGGAAACAATGAGCAGTTCTTC
TRBJ1-4 | . | TRBV11-1 | . | CASSFGRNEKLFF | TGTGCCAGCAGCTTCGGCAGGAATGAAAAACTGTTTTTT
TRBJ2-3 | . | TRBV5-4 | . | CASSGLATDTQYF | TGTGCCAGCAGCGGCCTAGCTACAGATACGCAGTATTTT